What follows are 3 T cell receptor beta chains derived from one specimen sequenced in a study of shared clonotypes between healthy human individuals. Method: immunoSEQ multiplex PCR; TCRdb's copy keeps in-frame clones and lacks some. The table records 1.6 million or so clones, roughly 98.5% of them present only once. Sequencing was performed on naive CD4+ T cells sorted from blood. Indicated subset: CD45RA+ positively selected. These receptors all stem from a man aged 25-40 years in good health.

The chain recombines TRBV5-1 with TRBJ2-7; 12 bases map to TRBD2. J lost 3 bases, V lost 4 bases, and 5 bases had no gene match. This CDR3 comprises 15 residues. Germline V CDR1 and CDR2: SGHRS, YFSETQ. For the CDR3, the DNA is TGCGCCAGCAGCCCCCGGACTAGCGGGATCTACGAGCAGTACTTC. This sequence encodes CASSPRTSGIYEQYF.

CDR3 sequence: CASSLVSKQYF. In nucleotides, the CDR3 is TGTGCCAGCAGCTTAGTAAGTAAGCAGTACTTC. The chain links TRBV11-2 to TRBJ2-7; D is unclear. V shed 1 base and J shed 8 bases, with 6 bases lying between them. Germline V gene data show CDR1 as SGHAT and CDR2 as FQNNGV. The CDR3 spans 11 residues.

The rearrangement uses TRBV9 and TRBJ1-5; no reliable D call. Germline V lookup: CDR1 SGDLS, CDR2 YYNGEE. Trimming removed 4 bases from V and 4 bases from J, with 6 bases in between. The CDR3 length is 12 residues. Here the CDR3 reads CASSNPNQPQHF. DNA of the CDR3: TGTGCCAGCAGCAATCCTAATCAGCCCCAGCATTTT.